The source of this T cell receptor beta chain is a study of T-cell reconstitution after alpha-beta-depleted transplantation in children (dated by TCRdb to 2015 to 2016). Looking at the study overall: The study quantitatively tracked T-cell immune reconstitution after TCRalphabeta/CD19-depleted allogeneic hematopoietic cell transplantation in children using TCR repertoire profiling.

Measured from the cysteine to the phenylalanine, the CDR3 is 12 residues long. Solely the CDR3 DNA is kept, with 36 bases framed from the first base. The germline V gene (reference sequence) yields SEHNR for CDR1 and FQNEAQ for CDR2. V is cut by 3 bases and J by 5 bases, and the space between the germline ends is 7 bases. The library was produced with PCR. For sequencing, an Illumina HiSeq 2500 was employed. TCR library preparation used molecular barcoding, with unique molecular identifiers applied to normalize quantification of the TCRbeta repertoire. Starting from the raw public reads, TCRdb applied fastp trimming at Q25, assembled clones with MiXCR and retained in-frame beta chains. Rows matching on CDR3 protein sequence are summarized as one entry with the most common DNA and genes. The table for this sample lists approximately 99,000 distinct CDR3 sequences; 5% to 8% of them were counted only once. Clones ranked in the top ten supply more than 20% of the sample.

Explained via the paper, the treatment or condition label denotes: allogeneic hematopoietic cell transplantation with graft depleted of TCRalphabeta T cells and CD19 B cells. Transplant recipients were children who received TCRalphabeta/CD19-depleted allogeneic hematopoietic cell grafts. This clonotype was observed at least ten times. No antigen is known for it. Base qualities were left out, and no much larger clone turns up one base away. Beyond this particular receptor, the publication reports: The apparently early recovery of alphabetaT-cell counts about two months after transplant reportedly depended on only several hundred rapidly expanded clones that came from non-depleted graft cells. In some patients, the high TCRbeta diversity seen at day 60 was put down to recipient T cells and intrathymic progenitors that had survived conditioning. The frequencies of hyperexpanded clones fell over the following months, and after one year, T-cell counts and TCRbeta diversity were mostly attributed to newly produced T cells.

Sequenced material: PBMCs, mostly from graft donor cells, taken 360 days after TCRalphabeta/CD19-depleted stem cell transplant. This TCR came from a male patient between 2 and 15 years old who had a stem cell transplant for acute lymphoblastic leukemia, so the T cells may come from the graft donor. The V gene is TRBV7-9 and the J gene is TRBJ1-2; the D gene cannot be resolved reliably. In nucleotide form, the sequence is TGTGCCAGCAGCTTCACGGGTTATGGCTACACCTTC. The resulting protein is CASSFTGYGYTF.